These T cell receptor beta chains were read from a single sample in a study of T cells in Graves' hyperthyroidism and ophthalmopathy. TCRdb re-called the multiplex PCR reads through MiXCR, storing one row per CDR3 protein. This table holds about 420,000 distinct CDR3 sequences, around 14% found once. Sequenced sample: blood. These receptors all come from a woman aged 18-29 years with Graves' hyperthyroidism. Each CDR3 is given with its conserved first and last residue. A D gene is named only where the DNA matches it firmly. Part of the rows lack a size; the others show once, few, many or a class for expanded clones.

d_call: NA; v_call: TRBV14; j_call: TRBJ2-6; clone_size: few; cdr3_aa: CASSQNRAGANVLTF; cdr3_nt: TGTGCCAGCAGCCAAAACAGGGCTGGGGCCAACGTCCTGACTTTC
d_call: NA; v_call: TRBV29-1; j_call: TRBJ1-5; clone_size: many; cdr3_aa: CSVGTGISNQPQHF; cdr3_nt: TGCAGCGTAGGTACAGGAATTAGCAATCAGCCCCAGCATTTT
d_call: TRBD2; v_call: TRBV5-1; j_call: TRBJ2-7; clone_size: NA; cdr3_aa: CANTPWATDSGGSPYEQYF; cdr3_nt: TGCGCCAACACCCCGTGGGCCACTGATAGCGGGGGGTCACCCTACGAGCAGTACTTC
d_call: NA; v_call: TRBV30; j_call: TRBJ2-3; clone_size: NA; cdr3_aa: CAFAETDTQYF; cdr3_nt: TGTGCCTTTGCCGAAACAGATACGCAGTATTTT
d_call: TRBD1; v_call: TRBV6-2/TRBV6-3; j_call: TRBJ2-1; clone_size: many; cdr3_aa: CASSGTGGPYNEQFF; cdr3_nt: TGTGCCAGCAGCGGCACAGGGGGACCCTACAATGAGCAGTTCTTC
d_call: TRBD2; v_call: TRBV5-6; j_call: TRBJ2-5; clone_size: few; cdr3_aa: CASSFLLAGGGETQYF; cdr3_nt: TGTGCCAGCAGCTTTTTACTAGCGGGGGGTGGAGAGACCCAGTACTTC
d_call: TRBD1; v_call: TRBV6-1; j_call: TRBJ1-4; clone_size: many; cdr3_aa: CASSDSWRGQGKEKLFF; cdr3_nt: TGTGCCAGCAGTGATTCCTGGAGGGGACAGGGGAAGGAAAAACTGTTTTTT
d_call: NA; v_call: TRBV6-1; j_call: TRBJ1-6; clone_size: NA; cdr3_aa: CASGAGESPLHF; cdr3_nt: TGTGCCAGCGGGGCAGGGGAGTCACCCCTCCACTTT
d_call: NA; v_call: TRBV19; j_call: TRBJ2-7; clone_size: many; cdr3_aa: CASSLQDGYEQYF; cdr3_nt: TGTGCCAGTAGTCTGCAGGACGGCTACGAGCAGTACTTC
d_call: NA; v_call: TRBV5-1; j_call: TRBJ1-1; clone_size: NA; cdr3_aa: CASSPGHTEAFF; cdr3_nt: TGCGCCAGCAGCCCCGGCCACACTGAAGCTTTCTTT
d_call: TRBD1; v_call: TRBV29-1; j_call: TRBJ2-7; clone_size: many; cdr3_aa: CSVQGVLLDEQYF; cdr3_nt: TGCAGCGTGCAGGGGGTCCTACTAGACGAGCAGTACTTC
d_call: NA; v_call: TRBV28; j_call: TRBJ2-1; clone_size: many; cdr3_aa: CASSLGRDLYEQFF; cdr3_nt: TGTGCCAGCAGTTTAGGAAGGGACTTGTATGAGCAGTTCTTC
d_call: NA; v_call: TRBV11-3; j_call: TRBJ1-4; clone_size: few; cdr3_aa: CASSPALGTTNEKLFF; cdr3_nt: TGTGCCAGCAGCCCCGCCTTAGGGACAACTAATGAAAAACTGTTTTTT
d_call: NA; v_call: TRBV5-1; j_call: TRBJ2-3; clone_size: NA; cdr3_aa: CASRGGGAGDTQYF; cdr3_nt: TGCGCCAGCCGCGGAGGAGGGGCGGGAGATACGCAGTATTTT
d_call: NA; v_call: TRBV30; j_call: TRBJ1-5; clone_size: many; cdr3_aa: CAWTSGGNQPQHF; cdr3_nt: TGTGCCTGGACGTCGGGGGGGAATCAGCCCCAGCATTTT
d_call: NA; v_call: TRBV19; j_call: TRBJ2-7; clone_size: many; cdr3_aa: CASSHLPGEQYF; cdr3_nt: TGTGCCAGTAGCCATCTCCCAGGCGAGCAGTACTTC
d_call: TRBD1; v_call: TRBV10-1; j_call: TRBJ2-7; clone_size: many; cdr3_aa: CASATGTDSYEQYF; cdr3_nt: TGCGCCAGCGCTACCGGGACAGATTCCTACGAGCAGTACTTC
d_call: NA; v_call: TRBV2; j_call: TRBJ2-1; clone_size: many; cdr3_aa: CASRGVNEQFF; cdr3_nt: TGTGCCAGCAGGGGGGTCAATGAGCAGTTCTTC
d_call: TRBD2; v_call: TRBV12-3/TRBV12-4; j_call: TRBJ2-7; clone_size: many; cdr3_aa: CASSYLAGGGEQYF; cdr3_nt: TGTGCCAGCAGTTATCTAGCGGGGGGAGGCGAGCAGTACTTC
d_call: TRBD2; v_call: TRBV11-1; j_call: TRBJ2-3; clone_size: many; cdr3_aa: CASSRAGTSTDTQYF; cdr3_nt: TGTGCCAGCAGTCGAGCGGGAACGAGCACAGATACGCAGTATTTT
d_call: NA; v_call: TRBV4-1; j_call: TRBJ2-3; clone_size: NA; cdr3_aa: CASSPSSRGTDTQYF; cdr3_nt: TGCGCCAGCAGCCCATCTAGCCGAGGCACAGATACGCAGTATTTT
d_call: TRBD2; v_call: TRBV7-7; j_call: TRBJ2-5; clone_size: few; cdr3_aa: CASSSREPIIRTSEEETQYF; cdr3_nt: TGTGCTAGCAGCAGCAGGGAACCCATAATTAGGACTAGCGAGGAAGAGACCCAGTACTTC
d_call: NA; v_call: TRBV29-1; j_call: TRBJ1-4; clone_size: few; cdr3_aa: CSVEGSGEKLFF; cdr3_nt: TGCAGCGTTGAAGGGTCAGGTGAAAAACTGTTTTTT
d_call: TRBD2; v_call: TRBV12-3/TRBV12-4; j_call: TRBJ2-5; clone_size: many; cdr3_aa: CASSLFSGRAGGETQYF; cdr3_nt: TGTGCCAGCAGTTTGTTCAGCGGGAGGGCCGGAGGAGAGACCCAGTACTTC
d_call: TRBD1; v_call: TRBV2; j_call: TRBJ2-1; clone_size: many; cdr3_aa: CASSTGTGGNYNEQFF; cdr3_nt: TGTGCCAGCAGCACAGGGACAGGGGGGAACTACAATGAGCAGTTCTTC
d_call: NA; v_call: TRBV5-1; j_call: TRBJ2-7; clone_size: many; cdr3_aa: CASSLAGTGRTYEQYF; cdr3_nt: TGCGCCAGCAGCTTGGCCGGTACAGGCCGGACCTACGAGCAGTACTTC
d_call: NA; v_call: TRBV6-5; j_call: TRBJ2-7; clone_size: many; cdr3_aa: CASSYASPGAYEQYF; cdr3_nt: TGTGCCAGCAGTTACGCATCGCCCGGGGCCTACGAGCAGTACTTC
d_call: TRBD1; v_call: TRBV7-9; j_call: TRBJ2-7; clone_size: many; cdr3_aa: CASSFGTGGEQYF; cdr3_nt: TGTGCCAGCAGCTTCGGGACAGGGGGCGAGCAGTACTTC
d_call: NA; v_call: TRBV5-1; j_call: TRBJ2-3; clone_size: many; cdr3_aa: CASSFEQGVTDTQYF; cdr3_nt: TGCGCCAGCAGCTTTGAACAGGGCGTCACAGATACGCAGTATTTT
d_call: TRBD2; v_call: TRBV7-3; j_call: TRBJ2-1; clone_size: NA; cdr3_aa: CASSRQRGGRGEQFF; cdr3_nt: TGTGCCAGCAGTCGGCAGCGGGGGGGTCGTGGGGAGCAGTTCTTC
d_call: NA; v_call: TRBV7-2; j_call: TRBJ2-5; clone_size: few; cdr3_aa: CASSGWYQETQYF; cdr3_nt: TGTGCCAGCAGCGGATGGTACCAAGAGACCCAGTACTTC
d_call: TRBD1; v_call: TRBV6-2/TRBV6-3; j_call: TRBJ2-4; clone_size: NA; cdr3_aa: CASSDRQGAQNIQYF; cdr3_nt: TGTGCCAGCAGTGACCGACAGGGGGCCCAAAACATTCAGTACTTC
d_call: TRBD2; v_call: TRBV20-1; j_call: TRBJ2-1; clone_size: many; cdr3_aa: CSASGLAGDYNEQFF; cdr3_nt: TGCAGTGCTAGCGGACTAGCGGGGGACTACAATGAGCAGTTCTTC
d_call: TRBD2; v_call: TRBV18; j_call: TRBJ2-1; clone_size: NA; cdr3_aa: CASSQRGRQSYNEQFF; cdr3_nt: TGTGCCAGCTCACAGCGCGGGAGGCAATCCTACAATGAGCAGTTCTTC
d_call: NA; v_call: TRBV27; j_call: TRBJ1-5; clone_size: few; cdr3_aa: CASRRGGATFNQPQHF; cdr3_nt: TGTGCCAGCAGGAGGGGTGGGGCTACTTTCAATCAGCCCCAGCATTTT
d_call: TRBD1; v_call: TRBV20-1; j_call: TRBJ1-2; clone_size: many; cdr3_aa: CSATLTGFDYGYTF; cdr3_nt: TGCAGTGCTACCTTGACAGGGTTTGACTATGGCTACACCTTC
d_call: NA; v_call: TRBV6-1; j_call: TRBJ1-5; clone_size: many; cdr3_aa: CASSDLTGHQPQHF; cdr3_nt: TGTGCCAGCAGCGATCTAACAGGGCATCAGCCCCAGCATTTT
d_call: TRBD1; v_call: TRBV4-1; j_call: TRBJ1-2; clone_size: NA; cdr3_aa: CASSQGQGRGSGYGYTF; cdr3_nt: TGCGCCAGCAGCCAGGGACAGGGACGGGGATCGGGCTATGGCTACACCTTC
d_call: NA; v_call: TRBV6-1; j_call: TRBJ2-3; clone_size: NA; cdr3_aa: CASRSDTDTQYF; cdr3_nt: TGTGCCAGCCGAAGTGACACAGATACGCAGTATTTT
d_call: NA; v_call: TRBV5-1; j_call: TRBJ2-3; clone_size: NA; cdr3_aa: CASRGLLSDTQYF; cdr3_nt: TGCGCCAGCAGGGGACTTCTTTCTGATACGCAGTATTTT
d_call: NA; v_call: TRBV7-9; j_call: TRBJ1-5; clone_size: many; cdr3_aa: CASSFWENQPQHF; cdr3_nt: TGTGCCAGCAGCTTCTGGGAGAATCAGCCCCAGCATTTT
d_call: NA; v_call: TRBV6-1; j_call: TRBJ2-7; clone_size: many; cdr3_aa: CASSPGTPGTFSSYEQYF; cdr3_nt: TGTGCCAGCAGTCCCGGGACCCCTGGAACCTTTTCTTCCTACGAGCAGTACTTC